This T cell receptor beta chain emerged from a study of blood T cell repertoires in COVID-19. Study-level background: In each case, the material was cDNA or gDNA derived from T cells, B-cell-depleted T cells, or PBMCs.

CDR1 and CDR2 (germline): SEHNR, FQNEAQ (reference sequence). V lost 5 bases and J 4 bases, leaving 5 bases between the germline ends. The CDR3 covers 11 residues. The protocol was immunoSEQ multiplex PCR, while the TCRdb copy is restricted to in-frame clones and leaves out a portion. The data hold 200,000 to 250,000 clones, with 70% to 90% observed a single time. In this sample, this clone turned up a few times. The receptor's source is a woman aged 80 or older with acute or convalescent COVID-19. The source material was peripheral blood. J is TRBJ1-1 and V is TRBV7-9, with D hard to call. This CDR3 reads CASSAGTEAFF. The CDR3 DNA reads TGTGCCAGCAGCGCAGGCACTGAAGCTTTCTTT.